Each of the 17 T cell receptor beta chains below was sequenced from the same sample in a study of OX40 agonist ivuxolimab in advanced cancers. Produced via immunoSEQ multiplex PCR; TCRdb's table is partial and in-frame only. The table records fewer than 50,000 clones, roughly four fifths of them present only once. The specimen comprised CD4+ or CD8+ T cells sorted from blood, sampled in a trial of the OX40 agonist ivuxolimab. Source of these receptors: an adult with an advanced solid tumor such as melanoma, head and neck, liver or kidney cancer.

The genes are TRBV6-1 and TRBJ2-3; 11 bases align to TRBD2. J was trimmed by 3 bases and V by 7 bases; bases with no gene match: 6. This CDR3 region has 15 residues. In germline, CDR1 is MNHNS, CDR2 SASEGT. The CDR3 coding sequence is TGTGCCAGCACCAAACTAGCGGGGGTTACAGATACGCAGTATTTT. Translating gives CASTKLAGVTDTQYF.

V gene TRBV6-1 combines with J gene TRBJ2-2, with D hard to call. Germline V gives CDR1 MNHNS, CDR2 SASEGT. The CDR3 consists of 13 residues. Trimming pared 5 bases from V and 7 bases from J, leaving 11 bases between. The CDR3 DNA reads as TGTGCCAGCAGTTGGAATTGGGTCGGGGAGCTGTTTTTT. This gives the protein CASSWNWVGELFF.

The CDR3 nucleotides read TGCGCCAGCAGCTTGCAGACAGGGGGTTCGACCGGGGAGCTGTTTTTT. It specifies CASSLQTGGSTGELFF. The chain combines TRBV5-1 with TRBJ2-2; 9 positions agree with TRBD1. J lost 5 bases, V lost 1 base, and 6 bases had no gene match. Germline V gene data show CDR1 as SGHRS and CDR2 as YFSETQ. The CDR3 has 16 amino acids.

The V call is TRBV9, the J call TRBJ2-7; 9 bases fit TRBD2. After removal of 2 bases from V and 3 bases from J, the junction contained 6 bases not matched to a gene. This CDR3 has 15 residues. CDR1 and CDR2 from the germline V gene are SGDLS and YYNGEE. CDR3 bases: TGTGCCAGCAGCGTCCAGACTAGCGGCATCTACGAGCAGTACTTC. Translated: CASSVQTSGIYEQYF.

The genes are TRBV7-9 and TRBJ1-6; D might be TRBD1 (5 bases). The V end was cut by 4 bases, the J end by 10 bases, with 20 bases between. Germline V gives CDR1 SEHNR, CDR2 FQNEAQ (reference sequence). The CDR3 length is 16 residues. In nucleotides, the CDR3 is TGTGCCAGCAGCTCCCTTGGAGGGACGGAAGGCTCACCCCTCCACTTT. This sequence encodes CASSSLGGTEGSPLHF.

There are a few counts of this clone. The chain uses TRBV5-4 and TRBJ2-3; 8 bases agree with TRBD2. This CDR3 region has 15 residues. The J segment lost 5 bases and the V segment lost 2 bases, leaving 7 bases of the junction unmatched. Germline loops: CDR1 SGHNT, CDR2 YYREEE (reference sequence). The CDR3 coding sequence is TGTGCCAGCAGCTTAGAGCGGGAGAGGGGAGATACGCAGTATTTT. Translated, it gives CASSLERERGDTQYF. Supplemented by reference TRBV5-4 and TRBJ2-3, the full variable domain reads ETGVTQSPTHLIKTRGQQVTLRCSSQSGHNTVSWYQQALGQGPQFIFQYYREEENGRGNFPPRFSGLQFPNYSSELNVNALELDDSALYLCASSLERERGDTQYFGPGTRLTVL.

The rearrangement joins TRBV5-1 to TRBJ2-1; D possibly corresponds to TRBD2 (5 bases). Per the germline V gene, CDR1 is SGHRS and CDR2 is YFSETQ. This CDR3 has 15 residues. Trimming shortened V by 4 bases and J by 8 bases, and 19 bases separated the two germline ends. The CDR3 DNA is TGCGCCAGCAGCGTGGGAGTCCTTGGCGGCTATGAGCAGTTCTTC. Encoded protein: CASSVGVLGGYEQFF.

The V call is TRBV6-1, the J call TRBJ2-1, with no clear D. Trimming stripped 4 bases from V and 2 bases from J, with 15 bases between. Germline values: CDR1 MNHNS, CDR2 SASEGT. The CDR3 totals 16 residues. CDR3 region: CASSAVLRFTYNEQFF. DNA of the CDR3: TGTGCCAGCAGTGCCGTACTGAGGTTCACCTACAATGAGCAGTTCTTC.

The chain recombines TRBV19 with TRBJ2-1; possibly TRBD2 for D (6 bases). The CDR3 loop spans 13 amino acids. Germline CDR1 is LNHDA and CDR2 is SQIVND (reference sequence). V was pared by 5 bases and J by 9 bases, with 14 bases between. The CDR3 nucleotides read TGTGCCAGTAGTCGGGACTCCCGTGGTGAGCAGTTCTTC. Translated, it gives CASSRDSRGEQFF.

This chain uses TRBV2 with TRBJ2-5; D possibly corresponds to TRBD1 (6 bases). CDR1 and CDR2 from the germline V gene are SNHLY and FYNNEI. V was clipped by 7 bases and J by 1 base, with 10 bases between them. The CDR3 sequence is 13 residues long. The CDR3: CASTRTVQETQYF. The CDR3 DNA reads TGTGCCAGCACCCGGACAGTCCAAGAGACCCAGTACTTC.

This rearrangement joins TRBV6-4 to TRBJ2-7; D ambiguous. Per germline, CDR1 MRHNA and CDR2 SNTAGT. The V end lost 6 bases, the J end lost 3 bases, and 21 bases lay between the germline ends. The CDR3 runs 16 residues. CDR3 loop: CASRPWVGPIFYEQYV. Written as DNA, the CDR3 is TGTGCCAGCAGACCGTGGGTGGGCCCGATATTCTACGAGCAGTACGTC.

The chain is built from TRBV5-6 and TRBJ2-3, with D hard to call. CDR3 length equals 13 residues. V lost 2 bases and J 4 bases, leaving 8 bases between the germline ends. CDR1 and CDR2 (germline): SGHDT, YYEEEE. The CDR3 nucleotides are TGTGCCAGCAGCTTCCCCGGCGCAGATACGCAGTATTTT. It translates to CASSFPGADTQYF.

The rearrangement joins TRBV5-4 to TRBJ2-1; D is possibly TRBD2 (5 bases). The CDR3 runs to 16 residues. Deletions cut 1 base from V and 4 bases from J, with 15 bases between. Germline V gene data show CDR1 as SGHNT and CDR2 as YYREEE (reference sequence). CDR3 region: CASSLNGLALYNEQFF. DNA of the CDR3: TGTGCCAGCAGCTTGAATGGCCTAGCCCTTTACAATGAGCAGTTCTTC.

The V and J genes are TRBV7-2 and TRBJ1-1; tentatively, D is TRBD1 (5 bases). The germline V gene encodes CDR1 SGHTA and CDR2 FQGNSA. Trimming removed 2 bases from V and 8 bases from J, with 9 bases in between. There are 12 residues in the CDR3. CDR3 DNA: TGTGCCAGCAGCTTAAACCGACAGGAAGCTTTCTTT. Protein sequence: CASSLNRQEAFF.

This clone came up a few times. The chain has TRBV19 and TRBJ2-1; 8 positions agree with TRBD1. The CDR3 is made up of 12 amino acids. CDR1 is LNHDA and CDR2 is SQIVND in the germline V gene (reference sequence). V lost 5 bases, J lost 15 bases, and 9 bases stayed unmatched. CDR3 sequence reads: CASSAQGAGPFF. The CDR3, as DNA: TGTGCCAGTAGTGCTCAGGGGGCGGGTCCGTTCTTC.

This CDR3 is CASSFQYGAEAFF. The CDR3 nucleotides are TGTGCCAGCAGCTTTCAGTACGGGGCTGAAGCTTTCTTT. The rearrangement uses TRBV5-4 and TRBJ1-1; D gene uncertain. Trimming shortened V by 2 bases and J by 6 bases, and 11 bases separated the two germline ends. Germline values: CDR1 SGHNT, CDR2 YYREEE (reference sequence). The CDR3 totals 13 residues.

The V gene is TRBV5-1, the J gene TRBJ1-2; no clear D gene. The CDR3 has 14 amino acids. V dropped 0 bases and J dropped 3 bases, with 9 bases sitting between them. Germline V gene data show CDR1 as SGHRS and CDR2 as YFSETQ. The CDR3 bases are TGCGCCAGCAGCTTGGCCTTGGCGGACTATGGCTACACCTTC. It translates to CASSLALADYGYTF.